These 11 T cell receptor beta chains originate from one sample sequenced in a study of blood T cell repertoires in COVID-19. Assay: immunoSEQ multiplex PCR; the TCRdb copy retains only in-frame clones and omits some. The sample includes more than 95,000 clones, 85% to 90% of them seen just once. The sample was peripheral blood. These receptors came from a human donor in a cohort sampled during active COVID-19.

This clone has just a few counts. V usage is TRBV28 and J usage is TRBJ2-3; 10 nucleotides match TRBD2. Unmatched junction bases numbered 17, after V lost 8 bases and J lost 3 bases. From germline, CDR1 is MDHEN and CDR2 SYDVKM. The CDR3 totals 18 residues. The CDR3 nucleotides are TGTGCCAGCTCCACCCCCATTGGCCTAGCGGGAGAAACAGATACGCAGTATTTT. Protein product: CASSTPIGLAGETDTQYF.

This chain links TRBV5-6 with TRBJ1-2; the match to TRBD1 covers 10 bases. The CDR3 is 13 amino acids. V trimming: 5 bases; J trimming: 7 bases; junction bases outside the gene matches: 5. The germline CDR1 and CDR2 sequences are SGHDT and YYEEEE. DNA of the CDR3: TGTGCCAGCAGGACAGGGGGCTTTTCTGGCTACACCTTC. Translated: CASRTGGFSGYTF. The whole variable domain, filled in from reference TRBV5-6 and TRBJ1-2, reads DAGVTQSPTHLIKTRGQQVTLRCSPKSGHDTVSWYQQALGQGPQFIFQYYEEEERQRGNFPDRFSGHQFPNYSSELNVNALLLGDSALYLCASRTGGFSGYTFGSGTRLTVV.

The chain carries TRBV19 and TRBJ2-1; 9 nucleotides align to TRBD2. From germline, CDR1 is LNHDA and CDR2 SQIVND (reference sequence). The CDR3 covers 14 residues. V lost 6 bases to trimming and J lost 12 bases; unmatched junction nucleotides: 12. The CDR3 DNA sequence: TGTGCCAGTAGGCCCGGGACTAGCCATCATGGGCAGTTCTTC. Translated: CASRPGTSHHGQFF.

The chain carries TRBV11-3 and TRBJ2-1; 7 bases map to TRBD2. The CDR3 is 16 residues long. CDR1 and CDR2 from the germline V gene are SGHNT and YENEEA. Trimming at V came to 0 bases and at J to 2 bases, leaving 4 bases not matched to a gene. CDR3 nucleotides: TGTGCCAGCAGCTTAGAAACTAGCGACACCTACAATGAGCAGTTCTTC. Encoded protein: CASSLETSDTYNEQFF.

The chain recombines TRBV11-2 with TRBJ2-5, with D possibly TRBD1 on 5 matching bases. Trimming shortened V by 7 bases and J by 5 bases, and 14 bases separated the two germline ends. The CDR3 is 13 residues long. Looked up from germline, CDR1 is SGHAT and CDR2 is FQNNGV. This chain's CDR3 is CASNQKGWETQYF. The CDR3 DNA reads TGTGCCAGCAACCAGAAGGGGTGGGAGACCCAGTACTTC.

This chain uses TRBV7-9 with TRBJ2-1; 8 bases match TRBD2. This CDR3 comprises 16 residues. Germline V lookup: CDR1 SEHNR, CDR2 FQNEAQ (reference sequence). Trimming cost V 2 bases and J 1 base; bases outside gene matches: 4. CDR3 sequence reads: CASSLSTGGSYNEQFF. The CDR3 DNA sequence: TGTGCCAGCAGCTTAAGTACGGGAGGGTCCTACAATGAGCAGTTCTTC.

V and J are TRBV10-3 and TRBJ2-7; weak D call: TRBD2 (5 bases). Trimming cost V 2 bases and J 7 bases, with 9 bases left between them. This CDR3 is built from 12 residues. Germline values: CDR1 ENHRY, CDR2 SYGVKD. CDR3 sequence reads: CAISETDYEQYF. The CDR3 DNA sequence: TGTGCCATCAGTGAGACCGACTATGAGCAGTACTTC.

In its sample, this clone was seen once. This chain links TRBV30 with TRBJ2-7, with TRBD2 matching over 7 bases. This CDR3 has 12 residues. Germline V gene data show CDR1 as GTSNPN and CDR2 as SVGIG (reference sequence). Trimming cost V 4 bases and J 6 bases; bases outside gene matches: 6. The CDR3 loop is CAWNSGGLEQYF. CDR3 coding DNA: TGTGCCTGGAACTCGGGGGGACTCGAGCAGTACTTC.

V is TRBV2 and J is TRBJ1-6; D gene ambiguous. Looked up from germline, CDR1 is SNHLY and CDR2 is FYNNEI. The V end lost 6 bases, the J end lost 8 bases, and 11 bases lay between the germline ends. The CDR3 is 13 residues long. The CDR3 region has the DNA TGTGCCAGCAGGTGGGCGTCGGATTCACCCCTCCACTTT. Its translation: CASRWASDSPLHF.

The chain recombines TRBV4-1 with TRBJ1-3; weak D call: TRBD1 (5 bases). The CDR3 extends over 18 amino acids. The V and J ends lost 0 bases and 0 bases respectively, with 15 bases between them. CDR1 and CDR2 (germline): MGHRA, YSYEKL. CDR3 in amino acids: CASSQELFRGHSGNTIYF. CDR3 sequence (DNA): TGCGCCAGCAGCCAAGAGCTTTTTAGGGGCCACTCTGGAAACACCATATATTTT.

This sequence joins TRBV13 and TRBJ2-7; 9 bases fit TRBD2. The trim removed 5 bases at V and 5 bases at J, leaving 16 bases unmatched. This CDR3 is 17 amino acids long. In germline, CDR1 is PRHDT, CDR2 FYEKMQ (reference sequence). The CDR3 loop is CASSPLGGRGSSDEQYF. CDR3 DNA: TGTGCCAGCAGCCCCCTGGGCGGGAGGGGTTCTTCGGACGAGCAGTACTTC. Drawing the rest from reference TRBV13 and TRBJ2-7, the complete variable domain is AAGVIQSPRHLIKEKRETATLKCYPIPRHDTVYWYQQGPGQDPQFLISFYEKMQSDKGSIPDRFSAQQFSDYHSELNMSSLELGDSALYFCASSPLGGRGSSDEQYFGPGTRLTVT.